These 7 T cell receptor beta chains were sequenced from one sample in a study of a mutant IDH1 vaccine in newly diagnosed glioma. Time point specified: baseline, week 1 (first vaccination visit). Treatment in this sample: pre-vaccination baseline after standard-of-care therapy. The protocol was immunoSEQ multiplex PCR, while the TCRdb copy is restricted to in-frame clones and leaves out a portion. This table holds 30,000 to 40,000 clones, roughly 80% found once. Here the sequenced sample was PBMCs, taken from a glioma patient treated with radiotherapy, temozolomide or both. The receptor set was obtained from a man aged 40-50 years with glioma. Some clones in this sample may be carry-over from other donors' samples.

The chain recombines TRBV7-2 with TRBJ1-2, with D uncertain. The length of the CDR3 is 16 residues. Germline V gene lookup returns CDR1 SGHTA and CDR2 FQGNSA. With 5 bases removed from V and 3 bases from J, the gap between germline ends came to 19 bases. CDR3 in DNA: TGTGCCAGCAGCCTGAACTTGAGGGCAGGAGACTATGGCTACACCTTC. Protein sequence: CASSLNLRAGDYGYTF. Supplemented by reference TRBV7-2 and TRBJ1-2, the full variable domain reads GAGVSQSPSNKVTEKGKDVELRCDPISGHTALYWYRQSLGQGLEFLIYFQGNSAPDKSGLPSDRFSAERTGGSVSTLTIQRTQQEDSAVYLCASSLNLRAGDYGYTFGSGTRLTVV.

The CDR3 DNA is TGTGCCATCAATCTACAGTCGACTAACTATGGCTACACCTTC. Translating gives CAINLQSTNYGYTF. The chain is built from TRBV10-3 and TRBJ1-2; D gene uncertain. This CDR3 contains 14 residues. The V end was cut by 7 bases, the J end by 0 bases, with 12 bases between. Germline assignment: CDR1 ENHRY and CDR2 SYGVKD.

V usage is TRBV4-1 and J usage is TRBJ1-4; D not resolved. V was cut by 0 bases and J by 5 bases, with 10 bases left in between. Germline V gives CDR1 MGHRA, CDR2 YSYEKL. This CDR3 contains 15 residues. As DNA, the CDR3 is TGCGCCAGCAGCCAAGAAAGACTGCTAAATGAAAAACTGTTTTTT. Translation: CASSQERLLNEKLFF.

The gene calls are TRBV7-9 and TRBJ2-7; 11 bases fit TRBD2. Trimming at V came to 5 bases and at J to 3 bases, leaving 9 bases not matched to a gene. This CDR3 has 16 amino acids. CDR1 is SEHNR and CDR2 is FQNEAQ in the germline V gene (reference sequence). CDR3 sequence: CASSLLLAGGLYEQYF. CDR3 DNA: TGTGCCAGCAGCCTCCTTCTAGCGGGGGGTCTCTACGAGCAGTACTTC.

V usage is TRBV9 and J usage is TRBJ1-1; no firm D call. V was trimmed by 3 bases and J by 0 bases, leaving 12 bases between them. Germline values: CDR1 SGDLS, CDR2 YYNGEE. The CDR3 covers 15 residues. Here the CDR3 DNA reads TGTGCCAGCAGCGGCCCCAGTGCGATGAACACTGAAGCTTTCTTT. Encoded protein: CASSGPSAMNTEAFF.

CDR3 region: CASSTRTGDREQYF. The CDR3 DNA is TGTGCCAGCAGCACCCGGACAGGGGATCGAGAGCAGTACTTC. This chain connects TRBV14 to TRBJ2-7; 9 bases fit TRBD1. V lost 5 bases, J lost 7 bases, and 9 bases stayed unmatched. The germline V gene has CDR1 SGHDN and CDR2 FVKESK. This CDR3 spans 14 amino acids.

The rearrangement joins TRBV19 to TRBJ1-5, with 9 bases identical to TRBD1. Germline V gives CDR1 LNHDA, CDR2 SQIVND (reference sequence). After removal of 7 bases from V and 5 bases from J, the junction contained 6 bases not matched to a gene. The CDR3 totals 14 residues. The CDR3 region has the DNA TGTGCCAGTACCCGGGACAGGGAGTATCAGCCCCAGCATTTT. Translated: CASTRDREYQPQHF. Based on the CDR3 plus reference TRBV19 and TRBJ1-5, the full variable domain is DGGITQSPKYLFRKEGQNVTLSCEQNLNHDAMYWYRQDPGQGLRLIYYSQIVNDFQKGDIAEGYSVSREKKESFPLTVTSAQKNPTAFYLCASTRDREYQPQHFGDGTRLSIL.